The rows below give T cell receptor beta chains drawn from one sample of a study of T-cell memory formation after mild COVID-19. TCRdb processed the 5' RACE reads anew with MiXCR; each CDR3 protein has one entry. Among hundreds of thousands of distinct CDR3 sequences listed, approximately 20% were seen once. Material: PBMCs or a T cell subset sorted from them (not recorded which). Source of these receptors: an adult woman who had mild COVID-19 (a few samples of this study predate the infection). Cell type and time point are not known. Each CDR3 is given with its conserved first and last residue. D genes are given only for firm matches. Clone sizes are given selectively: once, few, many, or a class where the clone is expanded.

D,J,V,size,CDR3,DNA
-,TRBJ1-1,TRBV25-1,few,CASSDEARGTEAFF,TGTGCCAGCAGTGATGAGGCCCGAGGCACTGAAGCTTTCTTT
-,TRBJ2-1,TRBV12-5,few,CAPRNNEQFF,TGTGCTCCCCGGAACAATGAGCAGTTCTTC
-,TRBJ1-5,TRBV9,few,CASSASGGLQPQHF,TGTGCCAGCAGCGCGTCGGGGGGGCTTCAGCCCCAGCATTTT
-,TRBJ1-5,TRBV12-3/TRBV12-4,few,CASSLANRELQPQHF,TGTGCCAGCAGTTTAGCGAACAGGGAGCTCCAGCCCCAGCATTTT
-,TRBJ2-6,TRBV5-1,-,CASSLRAGNGANVLTF,TGCGCCAGCAGCCTCAGGGCAGGGAATGGGGCCAACGTCCTGACTTTC
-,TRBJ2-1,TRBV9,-,CASSVGGPLRNEQFF,TGTGCCAGCAGCGTAGGAGGCCCCCTGCGCAATGAGCAGTTCTTC
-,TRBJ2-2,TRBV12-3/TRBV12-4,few,CASRPTGYTGELFF,TGTGCCAGCAGACCTACAGGGTACACCGGGGAGCTGTTTTTT
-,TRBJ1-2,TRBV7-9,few,CASSLAWGFGYGYTF,TGTGCCAGCAGCTTAGCCTGGGGCTTCGGCTATGGCTACACCTTC
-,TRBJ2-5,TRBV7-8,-,CASSSSHRVGVETQYF,TGTGCCAGCAGCTCCTCCCACAGGGTTGGGGTAGAGACCCAGTACTTC
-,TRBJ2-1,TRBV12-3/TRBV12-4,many,CASSLRPRVGNEQFF,TGTGCCAGCAGTTTGAGGCCAAGGGTGGGGAATGAGCAGTTCTTC
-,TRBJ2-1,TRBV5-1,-,CASRYGTSIHEQFF,TGCGCCAGCAGATACGGGACGTCTATCCATGAGCAGTTCTTC
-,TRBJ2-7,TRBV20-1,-,CSAHGPGKEIYEQYF,TGCAGTGCCCACGGACCGGGGAAGGAAATCTACGAGCAGTACTTC
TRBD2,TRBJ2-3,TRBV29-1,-,CSVERLAGGPGTQYF,TGCAGCGTTGAACGACTAGCGGGAGGGCCCGGTACGCAGTATTTT
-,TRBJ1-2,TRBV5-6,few,CASSFGERSGSNYGYTF,TGTGCCAGCAGCTTTGGGGAGCGATCAGGATCCAACTATGGCTACACCTTC
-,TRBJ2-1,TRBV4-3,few,CASSQGTIRDWDNEQFF,TGCGCCAGCAGCCAAGGAACTATCCGGGACTGGGACAATGAGCAGTTCTTC
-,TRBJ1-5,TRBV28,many,CASSLVTRVVSSNQPQHF,TGTGCCAGCAGTTTAGTTACCCGAGTAGTAAGTAGCAATCAGCCCCAGCATTTT
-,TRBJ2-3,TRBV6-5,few,CASSYSTLSTDTQYF,TGTGCCAGCAGTTATTCCACCCTTAGCACAGATACGCAGTATTTT
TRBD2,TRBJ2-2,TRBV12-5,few,CASGWSAGGILSRNTGELFF,TGTGCTAGTGGTTGGTCAGCGGGGGGGATACTCTCTAGGAACACCGGGGAGCTGTTTTTT
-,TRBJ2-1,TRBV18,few,CASSPKTGEGEQFF,TGTGCCAGCTCCCCTAAAACAGGGGAGGGTGAGCAGTTCTTC
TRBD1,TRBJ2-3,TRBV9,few,CASSVSGTGYTDTQYF,TGTGCCAGCAGCGTCTCCGGGACAGGGTACACAGATACGCAGTATTTT
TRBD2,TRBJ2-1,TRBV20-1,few,CSAPGSRLAGVSLNYNEQFF,TGCAGTGCTCCCGGGTCGAGACTAGCGGGAGTGTCCTTAAACTACAATGAGCAGTTCTTC
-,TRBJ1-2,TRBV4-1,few,CASSQIPALTGRRDGYTF,TGCGCCAGCAGCCAAATACCAGCTCTGACAGGCCGCCGTGATGGCTACACCTTC
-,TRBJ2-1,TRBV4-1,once,CASSQSVFDEQFF,TGCGCCAGCAGCCAATCGGTGTTTGATGAGCAGTTCTTC
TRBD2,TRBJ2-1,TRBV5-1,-,CASSSFGTSVNEQFF,TGCGCCAGCAGTTCCTTCGGGACTAGCGTGAATGAGCAGTTCTTC
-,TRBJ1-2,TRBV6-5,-,CASGINYGYTF,TGTGCCAGTGGTATAAACTATGGCTACACCTTC
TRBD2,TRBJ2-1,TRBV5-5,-,CASSWAGLAGVSEQFF,TGTGCCAGCAGCTGGGCGGGACTAGCGGGAGTGAGTGAGCAGTTCTTC
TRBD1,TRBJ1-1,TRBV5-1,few,CASSPGTGGANTEAFF,TGCGCCAGCAGCCCCGGGACAGGGGGAGCGAACACTGAAGCTTTCTTT
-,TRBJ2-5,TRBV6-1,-,CASGDGGGQETQYF,TGTGCCAGCGGGGACGGTGGAGGACAAGAGACCCAGTACTTC
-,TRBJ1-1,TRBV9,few,CASTEGFMNTEAFF,TGTGCCAGCACGGAGGGGTTCATGAACACTGAAGCTTTCTTT
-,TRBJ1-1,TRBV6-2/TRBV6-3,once,CASSPGHGVSEAFF,TGTGCCAGCAGCCCTGGACATGGGGTCTCTGAAGCTTTCTTT
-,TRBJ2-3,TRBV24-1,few,CATSDLGGGTTDTQYF,TGTGCCACCAGTGATTTAGGGGGAGGGACAACAGATACGCAGTATTTT
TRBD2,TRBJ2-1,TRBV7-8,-,CASSLRLAGANEQFF,TGTGCCAGCAGCTTGAGACTAGCGGGGGCCAATGAGCAGTTCTTC
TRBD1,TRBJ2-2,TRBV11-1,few,CASSPGQGAGELFF,TGTGCCAGCAGCCCGGGGCAGGGGGCCGGGGAGCTGTTTTTT
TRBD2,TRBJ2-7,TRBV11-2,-,CASSLDPGFGDYLDYEQYF,TGTGCCAGCAGCTTAGATCCCGGGTTCGGGGACTACCTGGACTACGAGCAGTACTTC
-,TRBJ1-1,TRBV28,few,CASMGPQYTEAFF,TGTGCCAGCATGGGGCCACAGTATACTGAAGCTTTCTTT
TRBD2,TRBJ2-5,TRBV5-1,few,CASSGGGPETQYF,TGCGCCAGCAGCGGGGGAGGGCCGGAGACCCAGTACTTC
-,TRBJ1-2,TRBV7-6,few,CASSLEVGYGYTF,TGTGCCAGCAGCTTAGAGGTGGGGTATGGCTACACCTTC
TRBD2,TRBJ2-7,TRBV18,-,CASSPPMREEYEQYF,TGTGCCAGCTCACCACCGATGCGGGAGGAATACGAGCAGTACTTC
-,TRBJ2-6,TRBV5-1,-,CASSLAGHASGANVLTF,TGCGCCAGCAGCTTGGCCGGACATGCCTCTGGGGCCAACGTCCTGACTTTC
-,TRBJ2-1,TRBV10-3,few,CAISESVIYNEQFF,TGTGCCATCAGTGAGTCGGTGATTTACAATGAGCAGTTCTTC
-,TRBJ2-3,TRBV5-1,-,CASSVVGPPSTDTQYF,TGCGCCAGCAGCGTGGTGGGGCCCCCCAGCACAGATACGCAGTATTTT
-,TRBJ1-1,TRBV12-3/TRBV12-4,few,CASIGRNLNTEAFF,TGTGCCAGCATAGGCAGGAATTTGAACACTGAAGCTTTCTTT
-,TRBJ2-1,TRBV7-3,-,CASSFSGWPSVEQFF,TGTGCCAGCAGCTTCTCTGGCTGGCCCTCGGTTGAGCAGTTCTTC
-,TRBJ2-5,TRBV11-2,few,CASSTLGVRETQYF,TGTGCCAGCAGCACTCTTGGGGTGAGGGAGACCCAGTACTTC
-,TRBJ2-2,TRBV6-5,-,CASSYDGRGWELFF,TGTGCCAGCAGTTACGATGGCAGGGGCTGGGAGCTGTTTTTT
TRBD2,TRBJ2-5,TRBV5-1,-,CASSRGGVQLQETQYF,TGCGCCAGCAGTCGGGGGGGAGTCCAATTACAAGAGACCCAGTACTTC
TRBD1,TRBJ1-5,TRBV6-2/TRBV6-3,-,CASSSRDRGNQPQHF,TGTGCCAGCAGTTCCCGGGACAGGGGGAATCAGCCCCAGCATTTT
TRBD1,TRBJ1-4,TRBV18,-,CASSVTTGDPEKLFF,TGTGCCAGCTCAGTTACGACAGGGGATCCTGAAAAACTGTTTTTT
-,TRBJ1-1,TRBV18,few,CASSPRAGTEAFF,TGTGCCAGCTCACCACGCGCCGGGACTGAAGCTTTCTTT
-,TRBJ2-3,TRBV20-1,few,CSARRGTDTQYF,TGCAGTGCCCGACGAGGCACAGATACGCAGTATTTT
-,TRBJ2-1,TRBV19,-,CASSWVDYNEQFF,TGTGCCAGTAGTTGGGTAGACTACAATGAGCAGTTCTTC
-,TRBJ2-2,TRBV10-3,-,CAISPGLASTGELFF,TGTGCCATCTCACCGGGCCTAGCGTCTACCGGGGAGCTGTTTTTT
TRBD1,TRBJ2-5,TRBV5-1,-,CASSRTGFGETQYF,TGCGCCAGCAGCCGGACAGGGTTTGGAGAGACCCAGTACTTC
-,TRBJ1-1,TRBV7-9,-,CASSLGGSSGGTEAFF,TGTGCCAGCAGCTTAGGGGGAAGTTCCGGGGGCACTGAAGCTTTCTTT
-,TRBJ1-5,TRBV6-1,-,CASTQGVGPNQPQHF,TGTGCCAGCACCCAAGGTGTGGGGCCGAATCAGCCCCAGCATTTT
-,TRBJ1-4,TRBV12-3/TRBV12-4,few,CASRPGGSSEKLFF,TGTGCCAGCAGACCCGGGGGAAGCAGTGAAAAACTGTTTTTT
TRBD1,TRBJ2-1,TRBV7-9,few,CASSLAKGTGSYNEQFF,TGTGCCAGCAGCTTAGCGAAGGGGACAGGAAGCTACAATGAGCAGTTCTTC
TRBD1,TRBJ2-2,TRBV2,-,CATGQGRHGELFF,TGTGCCACCGGACAGGGTCGGCACGGGGAGCTGTTTTTT
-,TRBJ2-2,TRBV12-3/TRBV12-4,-,CASSPEGGTGELFF,TGTGCCAGCAGTCCCGAGGGGGGCACCGGGGAGCTGTTTTTT